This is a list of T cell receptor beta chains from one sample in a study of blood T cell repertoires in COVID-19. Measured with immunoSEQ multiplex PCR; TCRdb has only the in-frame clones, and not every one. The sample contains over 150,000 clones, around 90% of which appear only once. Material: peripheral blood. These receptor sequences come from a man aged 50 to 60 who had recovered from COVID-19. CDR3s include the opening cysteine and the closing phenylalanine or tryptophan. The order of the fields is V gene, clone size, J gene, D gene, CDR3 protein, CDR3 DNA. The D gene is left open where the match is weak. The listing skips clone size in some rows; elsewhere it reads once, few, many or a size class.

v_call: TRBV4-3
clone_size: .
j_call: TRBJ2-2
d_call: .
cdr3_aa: CASSQDHNTGELFF
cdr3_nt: TGCGCCAGCAGCCAAGATCATAACACCGGGGAGCTGTTTTTT

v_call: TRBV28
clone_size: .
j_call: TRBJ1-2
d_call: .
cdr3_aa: CASSSAGRAYYGYTF
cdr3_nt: TGTGCCAGCAGTTCCGCAGGGCGAGCTTACTATGGCTACACCTTC

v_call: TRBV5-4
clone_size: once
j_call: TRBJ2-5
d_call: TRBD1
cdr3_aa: CASSLVTGGQETQYF
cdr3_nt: TGTGCCAGCAGCTTGGTGACAGGGGGACAAGAGACCCAGTACTTC

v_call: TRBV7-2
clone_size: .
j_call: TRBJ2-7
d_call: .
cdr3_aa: CASSEGHQSSYEQYF
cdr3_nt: TGTGCCAGCAGCGAGGGACACCAGAGCTCCTACGAGCAGTACTTC

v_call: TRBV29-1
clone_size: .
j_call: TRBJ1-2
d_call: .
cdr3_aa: CSVADYYGYTF
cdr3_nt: TGCAGCGTTGCCGACTACTATGGCTACACCTTC

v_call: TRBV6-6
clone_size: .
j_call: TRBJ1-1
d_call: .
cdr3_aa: CASSPGSNTEAFF
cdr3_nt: TGTGCCAGCAGTCCCGGTTCTAACACTGAAGCTTTCTTT

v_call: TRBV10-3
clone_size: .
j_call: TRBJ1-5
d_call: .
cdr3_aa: CAISEPTPMGSNQPQHF
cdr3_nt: TGTGCCATCAGTGAGCCGACTCCGATGGGTAGCAATCAGCCCCAGCATTTT

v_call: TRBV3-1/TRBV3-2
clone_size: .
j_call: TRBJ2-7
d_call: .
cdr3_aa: CASSQGATGVSYEQYF
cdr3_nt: TGTGCCAGCAGCCAAGGCGCGACCGGGGTCTCCTACGAGCAGTACTTC

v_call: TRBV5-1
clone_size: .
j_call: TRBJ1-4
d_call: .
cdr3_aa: CASSLGRVGNEKLFF
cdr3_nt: TGCGCCAGCAGCTTGGGGAGGGTTGGGAATGAAAAACTGTTTTTT

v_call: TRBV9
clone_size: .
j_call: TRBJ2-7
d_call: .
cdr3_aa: CASSVGGSKESYEQYF
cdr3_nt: TGTGCCAGCAGCGTAGGGGGCTCGAAGGAATCCTACGAGCAGTACTTC

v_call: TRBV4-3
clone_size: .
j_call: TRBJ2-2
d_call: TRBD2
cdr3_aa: CASSQDRGRSGGQALNTGELFF
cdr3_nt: TGCGCCAGCAGCCAAGATCGGGGTAGGAGCGGGGGACAAGCACTAAACACCGGGGAGCTGTTTTTT

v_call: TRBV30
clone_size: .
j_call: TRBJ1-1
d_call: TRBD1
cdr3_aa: CAWNDRGPWTEAFF
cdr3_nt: TGTGCCTGGAACGACAGGGGGCCGTGGACTGAAGCTTTCTTT

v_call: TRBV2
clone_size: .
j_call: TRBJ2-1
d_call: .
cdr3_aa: CASSVGNEQFF
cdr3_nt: TGTGCCAGCAGTGTCGGGAATGAGCAGTTCTTC

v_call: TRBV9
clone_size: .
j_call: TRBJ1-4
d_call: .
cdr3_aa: CASSGGGVNEKLFF
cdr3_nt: TGTGCCAGCAGCGGCGGGGGGGTTAATGAAAAACTGTTTTTT

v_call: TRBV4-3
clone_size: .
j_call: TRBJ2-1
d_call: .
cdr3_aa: CASSPDYYNEQFF
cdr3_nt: TGCGCCAGCAGCCCGGACTACTACAATGAGCAGTTCTTC

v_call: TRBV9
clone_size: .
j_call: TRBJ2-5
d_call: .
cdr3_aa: CASSVGKRKNQETQYF
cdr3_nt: TGTGCCAGCAGCGTAGGGAAGCGGAAGAACCAAGAGACCCAGTACTTC

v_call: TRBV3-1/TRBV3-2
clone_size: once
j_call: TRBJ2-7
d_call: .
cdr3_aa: CASSRDIGGREQYF
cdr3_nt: TGTGCCAGCAGCCGGGACATAGGTGGGCGCGAGCAGTACTTC

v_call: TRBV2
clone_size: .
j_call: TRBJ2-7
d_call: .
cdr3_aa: CASTERDSYYEQYF
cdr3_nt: TGTGCCAGCACTGAGCGGGACAGCTACTACGAGCAGTACTTC

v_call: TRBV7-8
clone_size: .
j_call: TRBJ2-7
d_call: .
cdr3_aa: CASSLSVGTRAYEQYF
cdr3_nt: TGTGCCAGCAGCTTATCGGTGGGGACTCGGGCCTACGAGCAGTACTTC

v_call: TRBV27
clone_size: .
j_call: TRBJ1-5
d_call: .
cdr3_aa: CASSSSEVHQPQHF
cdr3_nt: TGTGCCAGCAGTTCTTCCGAGGTGCATCAGCCCCAGCATTTT

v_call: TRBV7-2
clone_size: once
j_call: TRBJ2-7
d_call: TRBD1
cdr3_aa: CASSSAPGQGYEQYF
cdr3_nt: TGTGCCAGCAGCTCCGCACCGGGACAGGGCTACGAGCAGTACTTC

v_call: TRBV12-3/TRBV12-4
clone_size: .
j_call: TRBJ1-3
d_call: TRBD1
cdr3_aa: CASSTGQGNTIYF
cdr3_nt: TGTGCCAGCAGTACGGGACAGGGAAACACCATATATTTT

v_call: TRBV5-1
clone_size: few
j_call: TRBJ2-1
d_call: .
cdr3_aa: CASSLSQSARYNEQFF
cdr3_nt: TGCGCCAGCAGCTTAAGTCAAAGCGCTCGGTACAATGAGCAGTTCTTC

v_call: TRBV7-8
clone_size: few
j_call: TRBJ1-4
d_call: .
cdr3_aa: CASSFGIGQLNEKLFF
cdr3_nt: TGTGCCAGCAGCTTCGGGATCGGACAGCTTAATGAAAAACTGTTTTTT

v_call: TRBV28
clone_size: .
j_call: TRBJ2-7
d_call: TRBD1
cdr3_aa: CASSLRQGVNEQYF
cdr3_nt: TGTGCCAGCAGTTTGCGTCAGGGGGTCAACGAGCAGTACTTC

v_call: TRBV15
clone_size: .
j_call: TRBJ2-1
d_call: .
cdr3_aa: CATSRGEARGAEQFF
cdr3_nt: TGTGCCACCAGCAGAGGGGAGGCCCGGGGGGCTGAGCAGTTCTTC

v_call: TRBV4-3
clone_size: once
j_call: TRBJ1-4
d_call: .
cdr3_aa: CASSQDTGGFREKLFF
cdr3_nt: TGCGCCAGCAGCCAAGATACCGGGGGGTTTCGGGAAAAACTGTTTTTT

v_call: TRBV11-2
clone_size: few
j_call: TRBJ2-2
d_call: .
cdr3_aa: CASSLGAPGIYTGELFF
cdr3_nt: TGTGCCAGCAGCTTAGGGGCTCCCGGGATTTACACCGGGGAGCTGTTTTTT

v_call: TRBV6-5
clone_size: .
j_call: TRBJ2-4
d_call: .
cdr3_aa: CASSYYNPGLINIQYF
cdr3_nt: TGTGCCAGCAGTTACTACAACCCGGGATTGATAAACATTCAGTACTTC